The 26 T cell receptor beta chains presented below share a single source sample, sequenced in a study of tumor and adjacent non-tumor tissue in lung cancer. A modified ARM-PCR protocol with three rounds of nested PCR amplified TCRbeta. MiXCR was run by TCRdb on the multiplex PCR reads, yielding one entry per CDR3 protein. The sample carries some 97,000 distinct CDR3 sequences, 65% recorded once. This sample's RNA came from whole unsorted tissue. This non-tumor lung sample came from over 3 cm beyond the tumor edge. Material for sequencing was distant non-tumor lung tissue. All receptors come from a man aged 25 to 40 with non-small cell lung cancer.

This clonotype was detected a few times. The DNA of the CDR3 is TGTGCCAGCAGCGTTACACTGGGGGCCAACGTCCTGACTTTC. Translated: CASSVTLGANVLTF. The genes are TRBV9 and TRBJ2-6; D unresolved. The germline gives CDR1 SGDLS, CDR2 YYNGEE. CDR3 length: 14 residues. Trimming took 2 bases from V and 4 from J, leaving 7 bases between them.

The V call is TRBV24-1, the J call TRBJ2-1; TRBD2 matches 7 bases. There are 17 residues in the CDR3. The J segment lost 5 bases and the V segment lost 4 bases, leaving 13 bases of the junction unmatched. The germline V gene has CDR1 KGHDR and CDR2 SFDVKD. This CDR3 is CATSDPRTSGRNNEQFF. As DNA, the CDR3 is TGTGCCACCAGTGACCCTAGGACTAGTGGGCGGAACAATGAGCAGTTCTTC.

Points on this clonotype: A junction end diverges from the germline sequence, so it may reflect a read error. The J gene is TRBJ2-7, the V gene TRBV11-2, with TRBD2 matching 9 bases. The germline V gene encodes CDR1 SGHAT and CDR2 FQNNGV. This CDR3 contains 17 residues. CDR3 loop: CVSSVGPSAGGRYEQYF. CDR3 nucleotides: TGTGTCAGCAGCGTGGGTCCTTCCGCGGGAGGGCGGTACGAGCAGTACTTC. The full variable domain, with the rest looked up from reference TRBV11-2 and TRBJ2-7, is EAGVAQSPRYKIIEKRQSVAFWCNPISGHATLYWYQQILGQGPKLLIQFQNNGVVDDSQLPKDRFSAERLKGVDSTLKIQPAKLEDSAVYLCVSSVGPSAGGRYEQYFGPGTRLTVT.

This clonotype was counted between two and nine times. The junction differs from germline at one of its ends, possibly a read error. The genes are TRBV11-2 and TRBJ2-6, with D possibly being TRBD1 (5 bases). The length of the CDR3 is 16 residues. Germline loops: CDR1 SGHAT, CDR2 FQNNGV. CDR3 coding DNA: TGTGCCACCATCGCAGCCCGCCTCTCTGGGGCCAACGTCCCGACTTTC. It codes for CATIAARLSGANVPTF.

On this clonotype itself: A read error may produce the germline difference seen at one junction end. J is TRBJ2-5 and V is TRBV29-1; D is perhaps TRBD1 or TRBD2 (6 bases each). The CDR3 sequence is 14 residues long. The germline CDR1 and CDR2 sequences are SQVTM and ANQGSEA. CDR3 residues: CSAEGSARGQTHYF. CDR3 sequence (DNA): TGCAGCGCTGAGGGATCTGCCCGGGGGCAGACCCATTACTTC.

A word on this clonotype: The junction shows a germline mismatch at one end, possibly a read error. This sequence joins TRBV24-1 and TRBJ1-2; no clear D. CDR1 KGHDR and CDR2 SFDVKD come from the germline V gene. The CDR3 is 13 amino acids. CDR3 residues: CAISDMSGYGYTF. The CDR3 DNA follows: TGTGCCATCAGTGATATGTCAGGCTATGGCTACACCTTC.

Comments on this clonotype: One junction end disagrees with the germline gene, perhaps due to a read error. The chain uses TRBV4-3 and TRBJ2-1; 7 bases line up with TRBD2. The CDR3 is made up of 15 amino acids. Germline V gene data show CDR1 as LGHNA and CDR2 as YSLEER. CDR3 nucleotides: TGCGCCAGCAGCCAGGGGAGGGGCGCCTACAGTGAGCAGCTCTTC. It translates to CASSQGRGAYSEQLF.

V and J are TRBV7-9 and TRBJ1-1; 7 nucleotides line up with TRBD1. Germline V lookup: CDR1 SEHNR, CDR2 FQNEAQ (reference sequence). The CDR3 is 14 residues long. V was clipped by 5 bases and J by 0 bases; unmatched bases: 3. CDR3: CASSLGTVNTEAFF. The CDR3 DNA reads as TGTGCCAGCAGCCTGGGGACAGTGAACACTGAAGCTTTCTTT.

A word on this clonotype: The germline gene is not matched at one end of the junction; a read error may be the cause. The rearrangement uses TRBV12-3 or TRBV12-4 and TRBJ2-5, with D uncertain. The CDR3 length is 14 residues. CDR3 loop: CASSLLESQESQYF. The CDR3 DNA sequence: TGTGCCAGCAGTTTACTGGAGTCACAAGAGAGCCAGTACTTC.

The sample holds one count of this clonotype. An end of the junction does not agree with germline; a read error may underlie this. The CDR3 sequence is CVSSPNPSSNGIYEQYF. The DNA of the CDR3 is TGTGTCAGCAGCCCCAACCCCTCCTCTAACGGGATCTACGAGCAGTACTTC. The chain is built from TRBV5-5 and TRBJ2-7; the D gene is possibly TRBD2 (5 bases). Per germline, CDR1 SGHKS and CDR2 YYEKEE (reference sequence). There are 17 residues in the CDR3.

Notes on this clonotype: The germline gene is not matched at one end of the junction; a read error may be the cause. The chain carries TRBV7-3 and TRBJ2-1, with TRBD2 as a possible D gene (5 bases). Germline V gene data show CDR1 as SGHTA and CDR2 as FQGTGA. This CDR3 spans 14 amino acids. CDR3: CASSLYPGYNEQIF. The CDR3 DNA reads TGTGCCAGCAGCTTATATCCGGGGTACAATGAGCAGATCTTC.

As for this clonotype: Without the conserved terminal phenylalanine or tryptophan, this CDR3 likely stems from a read error. CDR3 DNA sequence: TGTGCCAGCAGCTACGAAGCTGAAGCTTTCTTG. It specifies CASSYEAEAFL. This sequence joins TRBV11-1 and TRBJ1-1; D not certain. There are 11 residues in the CDR3. Per the germline V gene, CDR1 is SGHAT and CDR2 is FQDESV (reference sequence). The V gene lost 4 bases and the J gene lost 6 bases, with 6 bases spanning the gap.

The rearrangement uses TRBV12-3 or TRBV12-4 and TRBJ2-1; D is ambiguous. The CDR3 has 13 residues. The ends were cut back, 4 bases at V and 9 bases at J, with 13 bases in the middle. CDR3 in DNA: TGTGCCAGCAGTTCCCCCTCATATAGTGAGCAGTTCTTC. This sequence encodes CASSSPSYSEQFF.

Of note for this clonotype: Being one base from a much bigger clone, this may be a read error. The CDR3 does not close with the conserved phenylalanine or tryptophan, likely indicating a read error. The V gene is TRBV6-2 or TRBV6-3, the J gene TRBJ2-2, with a possible D match to TRBD1 (5 bases). The CDR3 extends over 18 amino acids. Trimming removed 7 bases from V and 1 base from J, with 22 bases in between. Germline CDR1 is MNHEY and CDR2 is SVGEGT. CDR3 sequence reads: CASTQAPPGFRNTGELFL. In nucleotides, the CDR3 is TGTGCCAGCACCCAAGCCCCCCCAGGGTTCCGGAACACCGGGGAGCTGTTTCTT.

This clonotype was seen ten or more times. The V and J genes are TRBV6-5 and TRBJ1-2, with D possibly matching TRBD1 (6 bases). The CDR3 extends over 13 amino acids. Germline values: CDR1 MNHEY, CDR2 SVGAGI. V lost 7 bases and J lost 8, with 17 bases in between. The CDR3 spells CASTQGGRGGYTF. The CDR3, as DNA: TGTGCCAGCACCCAAGGGGGGAGGGGCGGCTACACCTTC.

As for this clonotype: The junction departs from the called germline gene at one end, perhaps through a read error. The V gene is TRBV12-5, the J gene TRBJ2-1; TRBD2 matches at 11 bases. The germline V gene has CDR1 LGHNT and CDR2 FRNRAP. The CDR3 spans 19 residues. For the CDR3, the DNA is TGTGCTAGTGGTTTAGGCCTAGCGGGAGGTCCCTTCTCCTACAATGAGCGGTTCTTC. Its protein product is CASGLGLAGGPFSYNERFF. Using reference TRBV12-5 and TRBJ2-1 for the parts outside the CDR3, the full variable domain is DARVTQTPRHKVTEMGQEVTMRCQPILGHNTVFWYRQTMMQGLELLAYFRNRAPLDDSGMPKDRFSAEMPDATLATLKIQPSEPRDSAVYFCASGLGLAGGPFSYNERFFGPGTRLTVL.

The chain carries TRBV5-4 and TRBJ2-7; 8 bases agree with TRBD1. Germline CDR1 is SGHNT and CDR2 is YYREEE (reference sequence). The CDR3 length is 15 residues. V shed 3 bases and J 10 bases; nucleotides not matched to a gene: 15. The CDR3 loop is CASSYGTSMDREQYF. Here the CDR3 DNA reads TGTGCCAGCAGCTACGGGACTTCGATGGACAGGGAACAGTACTTC. Full variable domain (remainder filled in from reference TRBV5-4 and TRBJ2-7): ETGVTQSPTHLIKTRGQQVTLRCSSQSGHNTVSWYQQALGQGPQFIFQYYREEENGRGNFPPRFSGLQFPNYSSELNVNALELDDSALYLCASSYGTSMDREQYFGPGTRLTVT.

The CDR3 protein is CSLAEARETQYF. CDR3 nucleotide sequence: TGCAGCCTTGCGGAGGCTCGAGAGACCCAGTACTTC. The chain is built from TRBV29-1 and TRBJ2-5; possible D gene TRBD2, 5 bases. The CDR3 extends over 12 amino acids. Germline assignment: CDR1 SQVTM and CDR2 ANQGSEA. V was pared by 8 bases and J by 4 bases, with 14 bases between.

This clonotype was seen a few times. V usage is TRBV11-2 and J usage is TRBJ1-1; TRBD1 is a possible D gene (6 bases). CDR1 is SGHAT, CDR2 FQNNGV, per germline. The V end was cut by 1 base, the J end by 2 bases, with 14 bases between. CDR3 length: 16 amino acids. The CDR3 loop reads CASSLGDRRPNTEAFF. The CDR3, as DNA: TGTGCCAGCAGCTTAGGTGACAGGCGACCTAACACTGAAGCTTTCTTT.

V is TRBV5-1 and J is TRBJ2-7; 7 positions match TRBD2. CDR1 and CDR2 (germline): SGHRS, YFSETQ. This CDR3 region has 11 residues. V was clipped by 5 bases and J by 5 bases; unmatched bases: 1. CDR3 sequence (DNA): TGCGCCAGCAGAAGCGGGGACGAGCAGTACTTC. Protein product: CASRSGDEQYF.

This clonotype came up many times. The chain employs TRBV6-2 or TRBV6-3 and TRBJ2-1; D unresolved. Germline V lookup: CDR1 MNHEY, CDR2 SVGEGT. V lost 7 bases to trimming and J lost 2 bases, with 9 bases between them. The length of the CDR3 is 13 residues. The CDR3 sequence is CASTAAPYNEQFF. In nucleotides, the CDR3 is TGTGCCAGCACGGCGGCCCCCTACAATGAGCAGTTCTTC.

This clonotype was seen more than once but under ten times. The junction departs from the called germline gene at one end, perhaps through a read error. V and J are TRBV11-2 and TRBJ1-1; D not resolved. This CDR3 has 13 amino acids. CDR1 is SGHAT and CDR2 is FQNNGV in the germline V gene. The CDR3 nucleotides read TGTACCAGCAGCGCTACAGTGAACACTGGAGCTTTCTTT. Encoded protein: CTSSATVNTGAFF.

This clonotype was seen more than once but under ten times. This chain links TRBV30 with TRBJ2-7; D not resolved. Germline V gene sequence: CDR1 GTSNPN, CDR2 SVGIG (reference sequence). Between the trimmed V and J ends, which lost 1 base and 2 bases, there was a span of 3 bases. CDR3 length: 11 residues. The CDR3 DNA reads TGTGCCTGGAGTGAGGCCTACGAGCAGTACTTC. Amino acids: CAWSEAYEQYF.

Remarks on this clonotype: One base away lies a much larger clone, so this may be a sequencing read error. This CDR3 is missing its conserved last phenylalanine or tryptophan, likely due to a read error. This sequence joins TRBV12-3 or TRBV12-4 and TRBJ2-7; D assignment may be TRBD1 or TRBD2 (6 bases each). V was shortened by 5 bases and J by 9 bases, with 11 bases between the two germline ends. The CDR3 is made up of 11 amino acids. The CDR3 DNA reads as TGTGCCAGCAGTCCCAGGGGAGGGCAGTACTCC. Its protein is CASSPRGGQYS.

V gene TRBV11-2 combines with J gene TRBJ1-4, with unresolved D. Germline lookup yields CDR1 SGHAT and CDR2 FQNNGV. The CDR3 contains 12 residues. In DNA form, the CDR3 reads TGTACCATCAGCCTCGGCAGTGAAAAACTGTTTTTT. It translates to CTISLGSEKLFF.

Concerning this clonotype: Germline and junction disagree at one end, which may indicate a read error. V is TRBV11-3 and J is TRBJ2-1; D ambiguous. Germline values: CDR1 SGHNT, CDR2 YENEEA. The CDR3 length is 15 residues. CDR3 DNA: TGTGCCTCTACACAGAGGCCAAGCTCCTACAATGAGCAGCTCTTC. It translates to CASTQRPSSYNEQLF.